This T cell receptor beta chain comes out of a study of blood T cell repertoires in COVID-19. Study in general: From the United States, Italy and Spain came samples of acute and convalescent COVID-19. T cells, B-cell-depleted T cells, or PBMCs provided the cDNA or gDNA that served as material.

This clone has only one observation. The CDR3 is made up of 13 amino acids. The V gene's germline CDR1 is PRHDT and CDR2 FYEKMQ (reference sequence). Trimming stripped 0 bases from V and 8 bases from J, with 7 bases between. Per the original methods: It was from reference gene primer amplification that nucleated cell counts were estimated. Generated by immunoSEQ multiplex PCR, the TCRdb table keeps only in-frame clones and is missing some. The DNA gave D and trimming, while V, J and clone size come from that table. The repertoire holds about 89,000 clones, with approximately 84% as singletons. The sequence derives from a woman older than 75 with acute or convalescent COVID-19. The chain carries TRBV13 and TRBJ1-4; D may be TRBD1 (5 bases). Sequenced input: peripheral blood. The CDR3 loop reads CASSLGAGEKLFF. The DNA for the CDR3 is TGTGCCAGCAGCTTAGGTGCAGGGGAAAAACTGTTTTTT.